This TCR beta chain originates from a study of cytomegalovirus exposure and HLA in healthy donors. Study context: Later analysis reported that the roughly 130 validation repertoires shared the platform of the 650 to 700 first-cohort repertoires.

This clone showed up just a few times. The antigen is undetermined. V was trimmed by 8 bases and J by 7 bases, leaving 11 bases between them. In germline, CDR1 is MNHNS, CDR2 SASEGT. This CDR3 is built from 12 residues. Study-wide points: In the 95 to 150 validation repertoires, a later analysis found that first-cohort TCR clusters tended to co-occur.

Profiled with immunoSEQ multiplex PCR; TCRdb holds only in-frame clones, not every one. The sample has around 250,000 clones, about 90% seen once. V usage is TRBV6-1 and J usage is TRBJ1-4, with D uncertain. The specimen sequenced was PBMCs. The TCR was taken from a young woman in good health and CMV-seronegative. CDR3 DNA: TGTGCCAGCCTCGGTCTTGGTGAAAAACTGTTTTTT. Its translation is CASLGLGEKLFF.